This TCR beta chain is drawn from a study of blood T cells in healthy people across ages. For the second PCR, which ran for roughly 7 to 11 cycles, a sample-barcoded 5' primer and a J-beta primer mix were used. Each CDR3 protein is one row after TCRdb ran MiXCR on the 5' RACE reads. The sample records roughly 800,000 distinct CDR3 sequences, approximately 25% being singletons. The study, taken as a whole, reports: Older age coincided with a roughly linear decline in TCR beta diversity per million T cells.

Roughly 10 milliliters of peripheral blood were drawn from each donor. Only a few counts were recorded for this clonotype. What it recognizes is unknown. V lost 2 bases and J 5 bases, leaving 12 bases between the germline ends. The CDR3 contains 14 residues. The sample was also reused in another study, on T cells of mothers and their children.

The V gene is TRBV12-3 or TRBV12-4, the J gene TRBJ2-5, with D perhaps assigned TRBD1 or TRBD2 (5 bases each). Sequencing was carried out using blood. The sequence was obtained from a boy between 10 and 17 years old in good health. CDR3 sequence: CASSLFGREETQYF. The DNA of the CDR3 is TGTGCCAGCAGTTTATTCGGCAGGGAGGAGACCCAGTACTTC.